This TCR beta chain is drawn from a study of blood T cell repertoires in COVID-19. For the study at large: Italy, Spain and the United States were the sources of the convalescent and acute COVID-19 samples.

Germline V gives CDR1 MNHEY, CDR2 SMNVEV (reference sequence). Trimming removed 4 bases at V and 3 bases at J, with 11 bases between. The CDR3 loop spans 14 amino acids. The authors' processing: From reference gene primer amplification, estimates of nucleated cell counts were derived. TCRdb keeps only in-frame clones here, not all; method: immunoSEQ multiplex PCR. Clonal size and the V and J genes are those of that table, whereas D and trimming came from the DNA. Counted here are some 110,000 clones, approximately 79% occurring once; the ten biggest clones make up roughly 2.7%. Sequenced: peripheral blood. The source of this sequence is a man aged 50-60 years with acute or convalescent COVID-19. The chain couples TRBV27 to TRBJ2-3; tentative D call: TRBD1 (6 bases). The CDR3: CASSYLRGTDTQYF. The CDR3 DNA is TGTGCCAGCAGTTATCTCAGGGGAACAGATACGCAGTATTTT.